This T cell receptor beta chain was found in a study of blood T cell repertoires in COVID-19. Authors' data handling: For nucleated cells, counts were estimated from reference gene primer amplification. Only in-frame clones appear in the TCRdb table, and some are missing; sequencing was by immunoSEQ multiplex PCR. V, J and clone size are taken as reported in that table, and D and trimming were inferred from the DNA itself. The table includes 250,000 or so clones, approximately 84% detected once. This CDR3 is 15 amino acids long. Between the trimmed V and J ends, which lost 6 bases and 5 bases, there was a span of 16 bases. Germline V gives CDR1 LNHDA, CDR2 SQIVND (reference sequence).

The chain joins TRBV19 to TRBJ2-2, with D perhaps TRBD1 (6 bases). This TCR was recovered from a woman aged 80 or over with acute or convalescent COVID-19. The source material was peripheral blood. CDR3 coding DNA: TGTGCCAGTAGAAGTGGACAGACTAAAACCGGGGAGCTGTTTTTT. Protein: CASRSGQTKTGELFF.